These 28 T cell receptor beta chains share one sample of origin, sequenced in a study of read filtering for tumor transcriptome and immune sequencing. From roughly 0.4 ug of RNA, a library with molecular barcoded alpha/delta and beta/gamma adaptors was made. Each CDR3 protein gets one entry after TCRdb re-called the reads with MiXCR. Counted here are approximately 90,000 distinct CDR3 sequences, about 22% occurring once; the ten biggest clones make up about an eighth. Sequencing was performed on a population of CD138-negative cells sorted from bone marrow. These receptors all come from a donor at least 40 years old with multiple myeloma.

About this clonotype itself: Being one base from a much bigger clone, this may be a read error. The rearrangement joins TRBV5-1 to TRBJ1-5, with D maybe TRBD1 (5 bases). This CDR3 is 13 amino acids long. V shed 4 bases and J shed 5 bases, with 10 bases lying between them. Germline V gene lookup returns CDR1 SGHRS and CDR2 YFSETQ. The CDR3 sequence is CASSPGADQPQHF. DNA for the CDR3: TGCGCCAGCAGCCCCGGGGCAGATCAGCCCCAGCATTTT.

This clonotype was seen many times. This chain links TRBV4-2 with TRBJ2-1; 13 nucleotides line up with TRBD2. Germline values: CDR1 LGHNA, CDR2 YNFKEQ. This CDR3 spans 17 amino acids. V lost 1 base and J lost 6; bases outside the gene matches: 6. The CDR3 sequence is CASSQALAGGAGNEQFF. The CDR3 bases are TGTGCCAGCAGCCAAGCACTAGCGGGGGGGGCTGGCAATGAGCAGTTCTTC.

This clonotype occurred many times. The chain links TRBV5-1 to TRBJ1-1; D is uncertain. The CDR3 has 16 amino acids. Germline loops: CDR1 SGHRS, CDR2 YFSETQ. Trimming took off 4 bases at V and 7 bases at J, with 23 bases between the two ends. This CDR3 reads CASSPDTVGSESEAFF. The CDR3 DNA sequence: TGCGCCAGCAGCCCTGACACGGTTGGTTCAGAGAGTGAAGCTTTCTTT.

With respect to this clonotype: Since a much larger clone is just one base distant, this may be a read error. This chain joins TRBV9 and TRBJ2-3, with D maybe TRBD2 (6 bases). Germline V gene lookup returns CDR1 SGDLS and CDR2 YYNGEE. The V and J ends lost 3 bases and 7 bases respectively, with 21 bases between them. The CDR3 is made up of 16 amino acids. The CDR3 sequence: CASSGGVGGKTNTQYF. CDR3 sequence (DNA): TGTGCCAGCAGCGGGGGGGTCGGGGGTAAAACAAATACGCAGTATTTT.

As to this clonotype: Given the absence of the conserved phenylalanine or tryptophan at the CDR3 end, a read error is likely. V and J are TRBV20-1 and TRBJ2-3; D assignment may be TRBD1 or TRBD2 (6 bases each). Germline CDR1 reads DFQATT; CDR2 reads SNEGSKA (reference sequence). V shed 6 bases and J shed 2 bases, with 18 bases lying between them. CDR3 length: 15 amino acids. In DNA, the CDR3 is TGCAGTGCCCCAGAGGGGGGCTTATCCACAGATACGCAGTATCTT. It specifies CSAPEGGLSTDTQYL.

Worth noting for this clonotype: Germline and junction disagree at one end, which may indicate a read error. The gene calls are TRBV11-2 and TRBJ1-4; 8 nucleotides match TRBD1. Germline V gene data show CDR1 as SGHAT and CDR2 as FQNNGV. CDR3 length equals 15 residues. The CDR3 nucleotides are TGTGCCAGCAGCGAGAACCAGGGGGCTTTTGAAAGACTGTTTTTT. Protein sequence: CASSENQGAFERLFF.

This clonotype was observed many times. V gene TRBV29-1 combines with J gene TRBJ1-1, with TRBD1 matching over 10 bases. Germline CDR1 and CDR2: SQVTM and ANQGSEA. After removal of 7 bases from V and 3 bases from J, the junction contained 8 bases not matched to a gene. This CDR3 comprises 14 residues. CDR3 sequence: CSARRDRGYTEAFF. The CDR3 coding sequence is TGCAGCGCGCGCAGGGACAGGGGATACACTGAAGCTTTCTTT.

This clonotype was counted at least ten times. The chain recombines TRBV6-2 or TRBV6-3 with TRBJ2-3; D gene unclear. There are 14 residues in the CDR3. The V end lost 0 bases, the J end lost 2 bases, and 6 bases lay between the germline ends. Per germline, CDR1 MNHEY and CDR2 SVGEGT. DNA of the CDR3: TGTGCCAGCAGTTACTCTGGGTACACAGATACGCAGTATTTT. It specifies CASSYSGYTDTQYF.

This clonotype was recorded at least ten times. An end of the junction differs from the germline gene, which may be a read error. The rearrangement links TRBV2 to TRBJ2-5; D remains unclear. There are 14 residues in the CDR3. The germline V gene encodes CDR1 SNHLY and CDR2 FYNNEI. CDR3 coding DNA: TGTGCCAGCAGGCATATGACCGAACAAGAGACCCAGTACTTT. Residues: CASRHMTEQETQYF.

Concerning this clonotype itself: Given a far larger clone just one base away, this is likely a sequencing read error. The V call is TRBV12-3 or TRBV12-4, the J call TRBJ1-1; the D is unclear. V gave up 7 bases and J gave up 11 bases, with 14 bases separating them. This CDR3 comprises 11 residues. The CDR3 bases are TGTGCCAGCACGAGGGAAATAAAGGCTTTCTTT. The encoded protein is CASTREIKAFF.

This clonotype was counted many times. The chain has TRBV5-1 and TRBJ1-1, with 7 bases that match TRBD1. Germline V gene lookup returns CDR1 SGHRS and CDR2 YFSETQ. The trim removed 2 bases at V and 4 bases at J, leaving 5 bases unmatched. CDR3 length: 14 amino acids. CDR3 in DNA: TGCGCCAGCAGCTTCCAGGGGGAGGGCACTGAAGCTTTCTTT. As protein: CASSFQGEGTEAFF. The whole variable domain, remainder taken from reference TRBV5-1 and TRBJ1-1, is KAGVTQTPRYLIKTRGQQVTLSCSPISGHRSVSWYQQTPGQGLQFLFEYFSETQRNKGNFPGRFSGRQFSNSRSEMNVSTLELGDSALYLCASSFQGEGTEAFFGQGTRLTVV.

This clonotype is labeled medium-sized. V usage is TRBV20-1 and J usage is TRBJ2-1, with 7 bases identical to TRBD2. This CDR3 spans 13 amino acids. J gave up 1 base and V 3 bases, and 0 bases lay outside the gene matches. The germline V gene has CDR1 DFQATT and CDR2 SNEGSKA (reference sequence). CDR3 sequence reads: CSARRGSYNEQFF. The CDR3 DNA sequence: TGCAGTGCTAGGCGGGGGTCCTACAATGAGCAGTTCTTC.

This clonotype was observed a handful of times. V gene TRBV15 combines with J gene TRBJ1-1; D unclear. The V end lost 5 bases, the J end lost 6 bases, and 16 bases lay between the germline ends. The CDR3 sequence is 14 residues long. Germline V gene sequence: CDR1 LNHNV, CDR2 YYDKDF (reference sequence). CDR3 in DNA: TGTGCCACCAGCCCAAGCAGAACCTTCCCTGAAGCTTTCTTT. As protein: CATSPSRTFPEAFF.

The chain recombines TRBV2 with TRBJ1-2, with D perhaps TRBD1 (6 bases). Germline V gene sequence: CDR1 SNHLY, CDR2 FYNNEI. This CDR3 is built from 14 residues. Trimming cost V 6 bases and J 1 base, with 12 bases left between them. This CDR3 is CASSRTAHNYGYTF. The CDR3 bases are TGTGCCAGCAGCAGGACAGCCCATAACTATGGCTACACCTTC.

There are many counts of this clonotype. The chain links TRBV5-1 to TRBJ1-1, with 11 bases aligning to TRBD1. Trimming cost V 3 bases and J 5 bases; bases outside gene matches: 3. CDR3 size: 14 residues. Germline lookup yields CDR1 SGHRS and CDR2 YFSETQ. CDR3 sequence reads: CASSWTGGDTEAFF. Here the CDR3 DNA reads TGCGCCAGCAGCTGGACAGGGGGCGATACTGAAGCTTTCTTT.

This clonotype has a count of ten or more. The J gene is TRBJ2-3, the V gene TRBV6-6; tentative D call: TRBD1 (5 bases). V dropped 0 bases and J dropped 11 bases, with 9 bases sitting between them. This CDR3 region has 12 residues. Looked up from germline, CDR1 is MNHNY and CDR2 is SVGAGI (reference sequence). The CDR3 sequence is CASSYSSQGQYF. The CDR3 nucleotides read TGTGCCAGCAGTTACTCGTCCCAGGGGCAGTATTTT.

This clonotype occurred a few times. The genes are TRBV4-1 and TRBJ1-5, with TRBD1 matching 7 bases. The CDR3 spans 14 residues. Germline V gives CDR1 MGHRA, CDR2 YSYEKL. V shed 1 base and J 6 bases; nucleotides not matched to a gene: 3. The CDR3 protein is CASSQGQGVQPQHF. DNA for the CDR3: TGCGCCAGCAGCCAAGGACAGGGTGTTCAGCCCCAGCATTTT.

The chain recombines TRBV11-2 with TRBJ1-1; D gene ambiguous. From germline, CDR1 is SGHAT and CDR2 FQNNGV. The CDR3 totals 12 residues. The V end lost 2 bases, the J end lost 5 bases, and 6 bases lay between the germline ends. The CDR3 region is CASSLKYTEAFF. CDR3 coding DNA: TGTGCCAGCAGCTTAAAATATACTGAAGCTTTCTTT.

The table lists this clonotype with many counts. V and J are TRBV7-9 and TRBJ2-2; unclear D gene. Germline CDR1 reads SEHNR; CDR2 reads FQNEAQ (reference sequence). Between the trimmed V and J ends, which lost 1 base and 4 bases, there was a span of 7 bases. The CDR3 extends over 14 amino acids. CDR3 sequence (DNA): TGTGCCAGCAGCTTAGGACTGGTCACCGGGGAGCTGTTTTTT. Translated, it gives CASSLGLVTGELFF.

This clonotype was seen repeatedly, ten times or more. The chain uses TRBV30 and TRBJ2-2; TRBD2 might be the D (5 bases). V was clipped by 4 bases and J by 5 bases, with 20 bases between them. CDR1 is GTSNPN, CDR2 SVGIG, per germline (reference sequence). The CDR3 covers 16 residues. Here the CDR3 reads CAWNWKWGVRTGELFF. Here the CDR3 DNA reads TGTGCCTGGAATTGGAAGTGGGGAGTCCGTACCGGGGAGCTGTTTTTT.

This clonotype was counted only a few times. CDR3 protein: CASSLPGLETQYF. The CDR3 DNA reads as TGTGCCAGCAGTTTACCCGGGTTGGAGACCCAGTACTTC. This chain connects TRBV28 to TRBJ2-5; no firm D call. The CDR3 totals 13 residues. Germline CDR1 reads MDHEN; CDR2 reads SYDVKM. Trimming stripped 2 bases from V and 5 bases from J, with 9 bases between.

This clonotype was detected ten times or more. V is TRBV20-1 and J is TRBJ2-7; D not resolved. Germline-derived CDR1 and CDR2 are DFQATT and SNEGSKA (reference sequence). The CDR3 has 12 residues. V was trimmed by 0 bases and J by 4 bases, leaving 7 bases between them. CDR3 protein: CSARDLRYEQYF. CDR3 DNA sequence: TGCAGTGCTAGAGATCTCCGGTACGAGCAGTACTTC.

This clonotype was detected a few times. Germline is not matched at one junction end, which may reflect a read error. This chain joins TRBV15 and TRBJ1-4, with D hard to call. The CDR3 covers 13 residues. Germline V gives CDR1 LNHNV, CDR2 YYDKDF (reference sequence). CDR3 residues: CAASRVAGEKLFF. As DNA, the CDR3 is TGTGCCGCCAGCAGAGTGGCGGGTGAAAAACTGTTTTTT.

This clonotype came up many times. This chain connects TRBV27 to TRBJ1-1; D is possibly TRBD1 (5 bases). V was trimmed by 4 bases and J by 1 base, leaving 13 bases between them. The CDR3 totals 15 residues. Germline V CDR1 and CDR2: MNHEY, SMNVEV (reference sequence). This CDR3 is CASSYLPTGNTEAFF. The CDR3, as DNA: TGTGCCAGCAGTTACCTACCAACAGGGAACACTGAAGCTTTCTTT.

This clonotype was counted many times. V gene TRBV2 combines with J gene TRBJ2-3, with D perhaps matching TRBD2 (7 bases). Germline assignment: CDR1 SNHLY and CDR2 FYNNEI. The CDR3 covers 15 residues. Trimming left V 4 bases short and J 3 bases short, with 14 bases between. The DNA of the CDR3 is TGTGCCAGCAGTGTGGGAGGGGGTTCAACAGATACGCAGTATTTT. This sequence encodes CASSVGGGSTDTQYF.

This clonotype was recorded many times. This chain connects TRBV20-1 to TRBJ2-1, with 8 bases that match TRBD2. The CDR3 spans 14 residues. Germline loops: CDR1 DFQATT, CDR2 SNEGSKA (reference sequence). V lost 1 base, J lost 4 bases, and 3 bases stayed unmatched. The chain's CDR3 is CSARAGGPYNEQFF. The CDR3 bases are TGCAGTGCTAGAGCGGGGGGGCCTTACAATGAGCAGTTCTTC.

This clonotype was counted between two and nine times. V usage is TRBV20-1 and J usage is TRBJ2-2; D is undetermined. V was clipped by 6 bases and J by 0 bases, with 8 bases between them. This CDR3 region has 13 residues. The germline CDR1 and CDR2 sequences are DFQATT and SNEGSKA (reference sequence). The CDR3 spells CSAISANTGELFF. The CDR3 bases are TGCAGTGCGATTAGTGCGAACACCGGGGAGCTGTTTTTT.

On this clonotype: This likely traces to a read error, being one base from a far larger clone. This rearrangement joins TRBV12-3 or TRBV12-4 to TRBJ2-1; 13 bases map to TRBD2. The CDR3 sequence is 15 residues long. CDR3 nucleotide sequence: TGTGCCAGCAGTTTAGGGACTAGCGGGGGTAATGAGCGGTTCTTC. It specifies CASSLGTSGGNERFF.